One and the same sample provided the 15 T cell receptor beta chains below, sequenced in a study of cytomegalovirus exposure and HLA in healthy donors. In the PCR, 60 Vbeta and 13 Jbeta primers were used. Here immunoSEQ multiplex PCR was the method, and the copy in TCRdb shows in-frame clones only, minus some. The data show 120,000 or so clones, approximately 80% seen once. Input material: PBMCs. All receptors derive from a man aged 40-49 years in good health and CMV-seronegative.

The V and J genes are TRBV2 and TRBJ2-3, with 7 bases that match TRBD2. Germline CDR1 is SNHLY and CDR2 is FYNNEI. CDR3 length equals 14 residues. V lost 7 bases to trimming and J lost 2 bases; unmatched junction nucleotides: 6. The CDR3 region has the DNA TGTGCCAGCACCCGGGACTATATCACAGATACGCAGTATTTT. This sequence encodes CASTRDYITDTQYF. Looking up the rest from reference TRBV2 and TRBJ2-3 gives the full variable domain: EPEVTQTPSHQVTQMGQEVILRCVPISNHLYFYWYRQILGQKVEFLVSFYNNEISEKSEIFDDQFSVERPDGSNFTLKIRSTKLEDSAMYFCASTRDYITDTQYFGPGTRLTVL.

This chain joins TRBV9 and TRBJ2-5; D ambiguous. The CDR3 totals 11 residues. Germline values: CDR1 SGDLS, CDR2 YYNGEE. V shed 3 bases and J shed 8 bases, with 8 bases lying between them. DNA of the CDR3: TGTGCCAGCAGCGGCTCAGGAACCCAGTACTTC. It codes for CASSGSGTQYF. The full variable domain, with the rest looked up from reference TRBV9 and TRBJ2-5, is DSGVTQTPKHLITATGQRVTLRCSPRSGDLSVYWYQQSLDQGLQFLIQYYNGEERAKGNILERFSAQQFPDLHSELNLSSLELGDSALYFCASSGSGTQYFGPGTRLLVL.

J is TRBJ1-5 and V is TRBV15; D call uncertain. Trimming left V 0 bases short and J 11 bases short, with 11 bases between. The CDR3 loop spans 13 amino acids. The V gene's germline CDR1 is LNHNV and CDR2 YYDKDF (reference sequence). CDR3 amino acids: CATSRDREASQHF. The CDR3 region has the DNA TGTGCCACCAGCAGAGATCGGGAGGCCTCCCAGCATTTT.

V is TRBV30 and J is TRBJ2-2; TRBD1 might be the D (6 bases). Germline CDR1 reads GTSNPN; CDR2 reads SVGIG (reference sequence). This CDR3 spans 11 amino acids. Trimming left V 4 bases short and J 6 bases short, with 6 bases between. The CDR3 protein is CAWTGAGELFF. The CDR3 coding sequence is TGTGCCTGGACAGGGGCCGGGGAGCTGTTTTTT.

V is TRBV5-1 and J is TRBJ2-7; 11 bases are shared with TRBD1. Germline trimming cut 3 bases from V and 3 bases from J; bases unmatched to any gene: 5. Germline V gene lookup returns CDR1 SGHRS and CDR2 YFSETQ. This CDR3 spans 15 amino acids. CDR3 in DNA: TGCGCCAGCAGCTCCTCCGGGACAGGGGGCTACGAGCAGTACTTC. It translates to CASSSSGTGGYEQYF.

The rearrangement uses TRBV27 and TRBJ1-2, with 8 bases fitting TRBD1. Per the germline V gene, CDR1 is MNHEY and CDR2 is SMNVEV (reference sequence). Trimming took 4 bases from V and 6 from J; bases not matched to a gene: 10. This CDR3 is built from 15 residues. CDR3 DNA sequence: TGTGCCAGCAGTTCGGCCTCTCAGGGGGCGGATGGCTACACCTTC. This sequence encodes CASSSASQGADGYTF.

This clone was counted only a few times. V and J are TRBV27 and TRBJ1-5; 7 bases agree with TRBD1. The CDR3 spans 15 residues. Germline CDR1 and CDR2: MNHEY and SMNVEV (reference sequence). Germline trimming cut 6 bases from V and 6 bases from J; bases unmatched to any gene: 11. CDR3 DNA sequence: TGTGCCAGCAGACCCTTACAGGGGATATTTCAGCCCCAGCATTTT. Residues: CASRPLQGIFQPQHF.

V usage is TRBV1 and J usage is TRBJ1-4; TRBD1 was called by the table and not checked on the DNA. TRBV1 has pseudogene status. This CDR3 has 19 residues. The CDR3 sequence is CTSSHDSGQGSATNEKLFF. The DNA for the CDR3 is TGCACCAGCAGCCACGATTCGGGACAGGGGTCGGCTACTAATGAAAAACTGTTTTTT.

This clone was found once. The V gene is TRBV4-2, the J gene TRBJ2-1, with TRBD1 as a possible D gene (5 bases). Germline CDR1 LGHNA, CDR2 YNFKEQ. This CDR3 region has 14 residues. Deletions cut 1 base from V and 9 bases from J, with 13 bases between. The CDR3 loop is CASSQVRPGIEQFF. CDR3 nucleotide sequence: TGTGCCAGCAGCCAAGTGAGGCCAGGGATTGAGCAGTTCTTC.

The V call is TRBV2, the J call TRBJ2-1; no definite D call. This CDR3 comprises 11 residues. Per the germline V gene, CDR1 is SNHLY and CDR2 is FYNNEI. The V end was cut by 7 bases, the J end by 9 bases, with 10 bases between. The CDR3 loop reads CASTERFEQFF. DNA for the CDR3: TGTGCCAGCACTGAGAGGTTTGAGCAGTTCTTC.

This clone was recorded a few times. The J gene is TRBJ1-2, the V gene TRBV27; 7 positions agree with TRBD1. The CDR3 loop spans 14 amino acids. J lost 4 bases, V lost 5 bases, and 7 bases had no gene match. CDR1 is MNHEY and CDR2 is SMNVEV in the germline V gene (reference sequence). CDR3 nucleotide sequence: TGTGCCAGCAGTCCCGGGACAGTCGGCTATGGCTACACCTTC. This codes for CASSPGTVGYGYTF.

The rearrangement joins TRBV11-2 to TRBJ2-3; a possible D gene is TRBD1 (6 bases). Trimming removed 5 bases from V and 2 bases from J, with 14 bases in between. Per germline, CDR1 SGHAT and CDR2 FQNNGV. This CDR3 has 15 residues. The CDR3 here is CASSPQGYPTDTQYF. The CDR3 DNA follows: TGTGCCAGCAGCCCCCAGGGGTATCCCACAGATACGCAGTATTTT.

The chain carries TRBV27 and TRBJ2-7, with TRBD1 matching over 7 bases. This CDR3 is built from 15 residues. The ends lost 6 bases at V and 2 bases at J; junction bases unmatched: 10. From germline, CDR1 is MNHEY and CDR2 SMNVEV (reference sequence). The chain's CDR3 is CASRPTGVETYEQYF. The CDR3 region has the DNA TGTGCCAGCAGACCCACAGGGGTTGAGACCTACGAGCAGTACTTC.

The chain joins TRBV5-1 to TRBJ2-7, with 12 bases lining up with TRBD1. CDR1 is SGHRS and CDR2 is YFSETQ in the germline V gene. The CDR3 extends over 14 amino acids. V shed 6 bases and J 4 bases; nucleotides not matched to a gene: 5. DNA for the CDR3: TGCGCCAGCACGGGACAGGGGGCAAGGTACGAGCAGTACTTC. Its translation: CASTGQGARYEQYF. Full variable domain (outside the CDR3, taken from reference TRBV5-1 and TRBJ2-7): KAGVTQTPRYLIKTRGQQVTLSCSPISGHRSVSWYQQTPGQGLQFLFEYFSETQRNKGNFPGRFSGRQFSNSRSEMNVSTLELGDSALYLCASTGQGARYEQYFGPGTRLTVT.

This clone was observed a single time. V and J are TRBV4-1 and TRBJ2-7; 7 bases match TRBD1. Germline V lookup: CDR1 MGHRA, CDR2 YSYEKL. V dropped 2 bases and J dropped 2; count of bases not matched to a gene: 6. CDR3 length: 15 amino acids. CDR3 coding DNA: TGCGCCAGCAGCCAACCGACAGGGACGGCCTACGAGCAGTACTTC. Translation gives CASSQPTGTAYEQYF.